The rows below give T cell receptor beta chains drawn from one sample of a study of shared clonotypes between healthy human individuals. Profiling relied on immunoSEQ multiplex PCR, and the TCRdb table lists in-frame clones only, not all of them. The sample carries 650,000 to 800,000 clones, roughly two thirds recorded once. The sequenced sample was memory CD4+ T cells sorted from blood. The origin of the receptors is a woman younger than 45 in good health. Both conserved end residues are part of each CDR3. Each record gives: CDR3 DNA, CDR3 protein, CDR3 length, V gene, J gene, D gene, clone size. The D gene is left open where the match is weak. For some rows the clone size is stated as once, few or many, or as a class when expanded; others skip it.

cdr3_nt: TGTGCCAGCAGCCCGCCCGGGGCCTATGGCTACACCTTC; cdr3_aa: CASSPPGAYGYTF; cdr3_length: 13; v_call: TRBV28; j_call: TRBJ1-2; d_call: NA; clone_size: NA
cdr3_nt: TGTGCCAGCAGTTCTAGCGGGAGTGACTACGAGCAGTACTTC; cdr3_aa: CASSSSGSDYEQYF; cdr3_length: 14; v_call: TRBV27; j_call: TRBJ2-7; d_call: TRBD2; clone_size: few
cdr3_nt: TGCGCCAGCAGCCTGGGTGACAGGGACAATCAGCCCCAGCATTTT; cdr3_aa: CASSLGDRDNQPQHF; cdr3_length: 15; v_call: TRBV5-1; j_call: TRBJ1-5; d_call: TRBD1; clone_size: NA
cdr3_nt: TGTGCCAGCTCACCTGCGGGGGGGAACACTGAAGCTTTCTTT; cdr3_aa: CASSPAGGNTEAFF; cdr3_length: 14; v_call: TRBV18; j_call: TRBJ1-1; d_call: NA; clone_size: NA
cdr3_nt: TGTGCCAGCAGCGTAGGTGGGAGGGCGATAGAGACCCAGTACTTC; cdr3_aa: CASSVGGRAIETQYF; cdr3_length: 15; v_call: TRBV9; j_call: TRBJ2-5; d_call: TRBD2; clone_size: NA
cdr3_nt: TGTGCCAGCTCACCTCCGGGACTAGCGGGATTAATTACGCAGTATTTT; cdr3_aa: CASSPPGLAGLITQYF; cdr3_length: 16; v_call: TRBV18; j_call: TRBJ2-3; d_call: TRBD2; clone_size: NA
cdr3_nt: TGCGCCAGCAGCCAAGATGTTAGGACAGAAAGCTACGAGCAGTACTTC; cdr3_aa: CASSQDVRTESYEQYF; cdr3_length: 16; v_call: TRBV4-1; j_call: TRBJ2-7; d_call: NA; clone_size: NA
cdr3_nt: TGTGCCAGTAGACCCGTCGGAGGGCCCTACGAGCAGTACTTC; cdr3_aa: CASRPVGGPYEQYF; cdr3_length: 14; v_call: TRBV19; j_call: TRBJ2-7; d_call: NA; clone_size: NA
cdr3_nt: TGTGCCAGCAGCTTAGCGTTTTCAAACACCGGGGAGCTGTTTTTT; cdr3_aa: CASSLAFSNTGELFF; cdr3_length: 15; v_call: TRBV11-2; j_call: TRBJ2-2; d_call: NA; clone_size: NA
cdr3_nt: TGTGCCAGCAGACTAGTTGGCACAGATACGCAGTATTTT; cdr3_aa: CASRLVGTDTQYF; cdr3_length: 13; v_call: TRBV27; j_call: TRBJ2-3; d_call: NA; clone_size: NA
cdr3_nt: TGTGCCAGCAGTCGTGGCTCTAGCTATGGCTACACCTTC; cdr3_aa: CASSRGSSYGYTF; cdr3_length: 13; v_call: TRBV6-5; j_call: TRBJ1-2; d_call: NA; clone_size: once
cdr3_nt: TGTGCCATCAGTGACGGGGGGCAGGCTGGAAACACCATATATTTT; cdr3_aa: CAISDGGQAGNTIYF; cdr3_length: 15; v_call: TRBV10-3; j_call: TRBJ1-3; d_call: NA; clone_size: NA
cdr3_nt: TGTGCCAGCACGGGACAGCTCTCTGGAAACACCATATATTTT; cdr3_aa: CASTGQLSGNTIYF; cdr3_length: 14; v_call: TRBV2; j_call: TRBJ1-3; d_call: TRBD1; clone_size: NA
cdr3_nt: TGTGCCAGCTCACCACCCGAGGGTAGGACCATATATTTT; cdr3_aa: CASSPPEGRTIYF; cdr3_length: 13; v_call: TRBV18; j_call: TRBJ1-3; d_call: NA; clone_size: few
cdr3_nt: TGCGCCAGCAGTTCCCCGGCGGGAGTATCTTTCGAGCAGTACTTC; cdr3_aa: CASSSPAGVSFEQYF; cdr3_length: 15; v_call: TRBV10-2; j_call: TRBJ2-7; d_call: TRBD2; clone_size: NA
cdr3_nt: TGTGCCACCAGCACCCTCCTGGGGGGCCTAAACACTGAAGCTTTCTTT; cdr3_aa: CATSTLLGGLNTEAFF; cdr3_length: 16; v_call: TRBV15; j_call: TRBJ1-1; d_call: NA; clone_size: NA
cdr3_nt: TGTGCCTGGACCAGCCGGGGGGCGGGAAACACCATATATTTT; cdr3_aa: CAWTSRGAGNTIYF; cdr3_length: 14; v_call: TRBV30; j_call: TRBJ1-3; d_call: NA; clone_size: NA
cdr3_nt: TGTGCCACCAGTTATGATTTGAACACTGAAGCTTTCTTT; cdr3_aa: CATSYDLNTEAFF; cdr3_length: 13; v_call: TRBV15; j_call: TRBJ1-1; d_call: NA; clone_size: few
cdr3_nt: TGTGCCAGCAGTTTACAGGGGGTAGAGACCCAGTACTTC; cdr3_aa: CASSLQGVETQYF; cdr3_length: 13; v_call: TRBV27; j_call: TRBJ2-5; d_call: TRBD1; clone_size: NA
cdr3_nt: TGTGCCAGCAGCCAAGGCTTATCAGCGGGAGGCGGAGAGACCCAGTACTTC; cdr3_aa: CASSQGLSAGGGETQYF; cdr3_length: 17; v_call: TRBV4-2; j_call: TRBJ2-5; d_call: TRBD2; clone_size: NA
cdr3_nt: TGTGCCAGCAGCCAAGGTGTCAACGGGGGGTATGGCTACACCTTC; cdr3_aa: CASSQGVNGGYGYTF; cdr3_length: 15; v_call: TRBV14; j_call: TRBJ1-2; d_call: NA; clone_size: NA
cdr3_nt: TGTGCCAGCAGAACGGGACTAGCGGGCTCGGGCCAAGAGACCCAGTACTTC; cdr3_aa: CASRTGLAGSGQETQYF; cdr3_length: 17; v_call: TRBV11-1; j_call: TRBJ2-5; d_call: TRBD2; clone_size: NA
cdr3_nt: TGTGCCAGCAGCTCCGGGACCGCGAACACTGAAGCTTTCTTT; cdr3_aa: CASSSGTANTEAFF; cdr3_length: 14; v_call: TRBV7-8; j_call: TRBJ1-1; d_call: NA; clone_size: few
cdr3_nt: TGTGCCAGCAGTCTCGAGTGGGATGAAAAACTGTTTTTT; cdr3_aa: CASSLEWDEKLFF; cdr3_length: 13; v_call: TRBV5-4; j_call: TRBJ1-4; d_call: NA; clone_size: NA
cdr3_nt: TGTGCCAGCAGCCTATGGGACAGGGGGGATGAGCAGTTCTTC; cdr3_aa: CASSLWDRGDEQFF; cdr3_length: 14; v_call: TRBV7-2; j_call: TRBJ2-1; d_call: TRBD1; clone_size: NA